The 23 T cell receptor beta chains reported below all come from one sample, sequenced in a study of vaccination and CD4 T cells after COVID-19. Described treatment: approximately 9-day PBMC culture with coronavirus spike peptide pools or control peptides (ViraFEST assay). Sequenced with the Oncomine TCR Beta short-read assay was DNA taken from cultured CD4+ T cells. TCRdb analysed the PCR reads with MiXCR anew, one entry per CDR3 protein. The sample consists of over 10,000 distinct CDR3 sequences, less than 45% of them appearing once. These TCRs' antigens remain unknown. Sequences were derived from CD4+ T cells from blood, cultured in vitro, sampled after SARS-CoV-2 vaccination. The source is a human donor who had recovered from COVID-19.

The chain has TRBV24-1 and TRBJ2-3; 8 bases line up with TRBD2. The germline V gene has CDR1 KGHDR and CDR2 SFDVKD. The ends lost 4 bases at V and 3 bases at J; junction bases unmatched: 8. CDR3 length: 16 residues. This CDR3 reads CATSDSPGLGTDTQYF. The CDR3 region has the DNA TGTGCCACCAGTGACTCACCGGGACTAGGAACAGATACGCAGTATTTT.

In DNA form, the CDR3 reads TGCAGTGCTAGAGGGCTAGACGGGGCAGAGACCCAGTACTTC. This sequence encodes CSARGLDGAETQYF. The V call is TRBV20-1, the J call TRBJ2-5; D is possibly TRBD1 or TRBD2 (5 bases each). V was cut by 1 base and J by 4 bases, with 13 bases left in between. Germline CDR1 and CDR2: DFQATT and SNEGSKA (reference sequence). The CDR3 totals 14 residues.

The chain links TRBV12-3 or TRBV12-4 to TRBJ1-1; 7 bases match TRBD1. The CDR3 is made up of 13 amino acids. Trimming at V came to 6 bases and at J to 9 bases, leaving 10 bases not matched to a gene. This chain's CDR3 is CASRRDSLAKAFF. In nucleotides, the CDR3 is TGTGCCAGCAGACGGGACAGTCTCGCCAAAGCTTTCTTT.

This clonotype was recorded a few times. The gene calls are TRBV20-1 and TRBJ2-1; unclear D gene. V lost 4 bases and J 0 bases, leaving 13 bases between the germline ends. The germline CDR1 and CDR2 sequences are DFQATT and SNEGSKA (reference sequence). This CDR3 is 15 amino acids long. The CDR3 nucleotides read TGCAGTGCTACCGACCTTTTGAGCTCCTACAATGAGCAGTTCTTC. Protein product: CSATDLLSSYNEQFF.

The chain couples TRBV21-1 to TRBJ2-7. TRBV21-1 is classified as a pseudogene. CDR3 size: 14 residues. CDR3 bases: TGTGCCAGCAGCAAGTTAAGAACTACCTACGAGCAGTACTTC. This translates into CASSKLRTTYEQYF.

This chain links TRBV28 with TRBJ1-2, with D possibly TRBD1 on 5 matching bases. Trimming removed 1 base from V and 3 bases from J, with 12 bases in between. The CDR3 runs to 15 residues. Germline V lookup: CDR1 MDHEN, CDR2 SYDVKM. For the CDR3, the DNA is TGTGCCAGCAGTTTATTATCCCAGGGCGACTATGGCTACACCTTC. The encoded protein is CASSLLSQGDYGYTF.

This chain links TRBV28 with TRBJ1-5; 7 bases fit TRBD1. The germline V gene has CDR1 MDHEN and CDR2 SYDVKM. CDR3 length equals 15 residues. V was pared by 6 bases and J by 1 base, with 6 bases of the junction left unmatched. CDR3 sequence: CASRGGGVSNQPQHF. The CDR3, as DNA: TGTGCCAGCAGAGGGGGCGGTGTGAGCAATCAGCCCCAGCATTTT.

The chain recombines TRBV24-1 with TRBJ2-1, with 9 bases that match TRBD2. The CDR3 loop spans 14 amino acids. Unmatched junction bases numbered 4, after V lost 5 bases and J lost 6 bases. Germline CDR1 and CDR2: KGHDR and SFDVKD. CDR3 in DNA: TGTGCCACCAGTGGCCTAGCGGGACCCAATGAGCAGTTCTTC. It translates to CATSGLAGPNEQFF.

The chain links TRBV20-1 to TRBJ1-5; unclear D gene. The CDR3 is 15 amino acids. Looked up from germline, CDR1 is DFQATT and CDR2 is SNEGSKA (reference sequence). V shed 0 bases and J shed 1 base, with 10 bases lying between them. For the CDR3, the DNA is TGCAGTGCTAGAGATCTAGGCAGGAGCAATCAGCCCCAGCATTTT. This sequence encodes CSARDLGRSNQPQHF.

V gene TRBV15 combines with J gene TRBJ2-7, with D maybe TRBD1 (5 bases). The germline V gene encodes CDR1 LNHNV and CDR2 YYDKDF (reference sequence). V lost 0 bases, J lost 4 bases, and 10 bases lay in between. CDR3 length: 14 amino acids. Written as DNA, the CDR3 is TGTGCCACCAGCAGAGATCAGGGCGGTTACGAGCAGTACTTC. Translating gives CATSRDQGGYEQYF. Full variable domain (rest looked up from reference TRBV15 and TRBJ2-7): DAMVIQNPRYQVTQFGKPVTLSCSQTLNHNVMYWYQQKSSQAPKLLFHYYDKDFNNEADTPDNFQSRRPNTSFCFLDIRSPGLGDTAMYLCATSRDQGGYEQYFGPGTRLTVT.

This clonotype has more than one count but fewer than ten. J is TRBJ1-6 and V is TRBV10-3; D not certain. This CDR3 is built from 12 residues. V lost 5 bases, J lost 9 bases, and 8 bases lay in between. CDR1 and CDR2 from the germline V gene are ENHRY and SYGVKD. The CDR3 DNA is TGTGCCATCAGTCCAGTGGGTTCACCCCTCCACTTT. The encoded protein is CAISPVGSPLHF.

The rearrangement joins TRBV24-1 to TRBJ1-2; D is undetermined. The CDR3 extends over 8 amino acids. The V and J ends lost 9 bases and 6 bases respectively, with 1 base between them. CDR1 is KGHDR and CDR2 is SFDVKD in the germline V gene. CDR3 coding DNA: TGTGCCACCGATGGCTACACCTTC. It yields the protein CATDGYTF.

The chain recombines TRBV9 with TRBJ1-2; possible D gene TRBD1, 5 bases. This CDR3 is built from 15 residues. CDR1 SGDLS and CDR2 YYNGEE come from the germline V gene. Trimming stripped 0 bases from V and 4 bases from J, with 13 bases between. This CDR3 is CASSVGLGDFYGYTF. Here the CDR3 DNA reads TGTGCCAGCAGCGTAGGTTTAGGGGACTTCTATGGCTACACCTTC.

The chain links TRBV7-8 to TRBJ2-3; possible D gene TRBD2, 5 bases. The V end lost 5 bases, the J end lost 6 bases, and 12 bases lay between the germline ends. The CDR3 is made up of 13 amino acids. Looked up from germline, CDR1 is SGHVS and CDR2 is FQNEAQ. The CDR3 region has the DNA TGTGCCAGCAGCCCCCCGGGGTTCGATACGCAGTATTTT. This sequence encodes CASSPPGFDTQYF.

CDR3 coding DNA: TGTGCCAGCAGTTACGGGACAGGCGCCGGAGGGACTGAAGCTTTCTTT. Protein product: CASSYGTGAGGTEAFF. The J gene is TRBJ1-1, the V gene TRBV6-5; 8 bases are a match to TRBD1. Germline assignment: CDR1 MNHEY and CDR2 SVGAGI. The CDR3 loop spans 16 amino acids. With V trimmed by 2 bases and J by 5 bases, 10 bases remained unmatched.

The V call is TRBV2, the J call TRBJ2-5; unclear D gene. With 5 bases removed from V and 4 bases from J, the gap between germline ends came to 11 bases. Germline V gene sequence: CDR1 SNHLY, CDR2 FYNNEI. This CDR3 spans 13 amino acids. This CDR3 is CASSKHGRETQYF. CDR3 nucleotide sequence: TGTGCCAGCAGTAAACATGGAAGAGAGACCCAGTACTTC.

This clonotype was detected only once. V usage is TRBV6-5 and J usage is TRBJ2-7; 10 bases match TRBD1. The germline V gene encodes CDR1 MNHEY and CDR2 SVGAGI. V shed 2 bases and J 1 base; nucleotides not matched to a gene: 2. CDR3 size: 15 residues. The CDR3 nucleotides read TGTGCCAGCAGTTACCCGGGACAGGGGTCCTACGAGCAGTACTTC. It translates to CASSYPGQGSYEQYF.

This clonotype turned up a few times. V is TRBV21-1 and J is TRBJ2-7; TRBD1 is the table's D call, not checked against the DNA. TRBV21-1 is recorded as a pseudogene. The CDR3 consists of 15 residues. Here the CDR3 DNA reads TGTGCCAGCAGCGGAAGGGGGGGGGTCCGCCGCGAGCAGTACTTC. It codes for CASSGRGGVRREQYF.

V is TRBV5-4 and J is TRBJ2-3; tentative D call: TRBD1 (5 bases). Trimming took 9 bases from V and 1 from J, leaving 15 bases between them. The CDR3 has 14 amino acids. The germline V gene encodes CDR1 SGHNT and CDR2 YYREEE (reference sequence). Written as DNA, the CDR3 is TGTGCCACTCAAGACAGTTGGGGCACAGATACGCAGTATTTT. It is translated as CATQDSWGTDTQYF.

This clonotype was observed a handful of times. The chain joins TRBV20-1 to TRBJ2-5, with no clear D. The CDR3 covers 11 residues. The ends were cut back, 4 bases at V and 3 bases at J, with 6 bases in the middle. Germline V gives CDR1 DFQATT, CDR2 SNEGSKA (reference sequence). The CDR3 here is CSAIPKETQYF. In DNA, the CDR3 is TGCAGTGCTATACCCAAAGAGACCCAGTACTTC.

The J gene is TRBJ1-6, the V gene TRBV29-1; the D is unclear. V lost 4 bases and J 8 bases, leaving 12 bases between the germline ends. The CDR3 contains 13 residues. From germline, CDR1 is SQVTM and CDR2 ANQGSEA. CDR3 residues: CSVAVKGDSPLHF. The CDR3 DNA sequence: TGCAGCGTTGCGGTCAAGGGCGATTCACCCCTCCACTTT.

This clonotype was seen a few times. This chain connects TRBV20-1 to TRBJ2-2; no reliable D call. The CDR3 loop spans 14 amino acids. The germline V and J ends were trimmed by 6 bases and 3 bases, with 14 bases remaining between them. Germline V gene lookup returns CDR1 DFQATT and CDR2 SNEGSKA (reference sequence). The CDR3 region has the DNA TGCAGTGCGGCTCCCAGCGCATACACCGGGGAGCTGTTTTTT. Its protein product is CSAAPSAYTGELFF.

The gene calls are TRBV20-1 and TRBJ2-7, with D possibly matching TRBD2 (7 bases). V was trimmed by 1 base and J by 7 bases, leaving 20 bases between them. Germline loops: CDR1 DFQATT, CDR2 SNEGSKA (reference sequence). The CDR3 has 15 amino acids. CDR3 in amino acids: CSARGSNRGAREQYF. The CDR3 DNA reads TGCAGTGCTAGAGGGTCGAACCGGGGGGCGCGGGAGCAGTACTTC.